This TCR beta chain was obtained from a study of blood T cells in healthy people across ages. Study details: Per every two T cells, about one barcoded beta molecule was captured by template switching.

Next came a second PCR, run for about 6 to 11 cycles, which used a sample-barcoded 5' primer along with a J-beta primer mix. TCRdb processed the 5' RACE reads anew with MiXCR; each CDR3 protein has one entry. Seen here are about 1.1 million distinct CDR3 sequences, approximately 38% observed once, and the top ten hold around 14%. This clonotype was counted many times. Its specificity is unknown. The study, taken as a whole, reports: It was held that diversity estimates obtained from one million T cells represented underestimates. Shifts in expanded clonotypes may have been confounded by donor CMV status, which was unknown.

The CDR3 runs to 15 residues. CDR1 is SGHTA, CDR2 FQGNSA, per germline. V was clipped by 1 base and J by 10 bases, with 14 bases between them. The TCR comes from a man aged 18 to 30 in good health. The rearrangement uses TRBV7-2 and TRBJ1-6; TRBD1 is a possible D gene (6 bases). Sequenced material: blood. The CDR3 DNA follows: TGTGCCAGCAGCTTAGATGGGGGGCCGTCATCACCCCTCCACTTT. This sequence encodes CASSLDGGPSSPLHF.